The 20 T cell receptor beta chains listed next were all sequenced from one sample in a study of molecular identifiers for immune sequencing clone quantification. TCRdb analysed the PCR reads with MiXCR anew, one entry per CDR3 protein. The sample consists of roughly 630,000 distinct CDR3 sequences, 25% of them appearing once. Sequencing used naive CD8+ T cells from blood, with Jurkat cell RNA spiked in. Specified subset: FACS-sorted CD8+CD4-CCR7+CD45RA+ naive T cells. The receptor set was obtained from a human donor in good health. Some libraries in this study had Jurkat cell RNA spiked in.

This clonotype showed up many times. This chain joins TRBV13 and TRBJ1-2; D is unresolved. The germline gives CDR1 PRHDT, CDR2 FYEKMQ (reference sequence). V dropped 1 base and J dropped 4 bases, with 10 bases sitting between them. CDR3 size: 14 residues. CDR3 sequence: CASSLAVRPYGYTF. CDR3 DNA: TGTGCCAGCAGCTTAGCAGTCAGACCCTATGGCTACACCTTC.

The J gene is TRBJ2-1, the V gene TRBV6-5; D unresolved. V was trimmed by 5 bases and J by 0 bases, leaving 8 bases between them. CDR1 MNHEY and CDR2 SVGAGI come from the germline V gene. The CDR3 consists of 14 residues. The CDR3 is CASSPTNSYNEQFF. As DNA, the CDR3 is TGTGCCAGCAGTCCGACAAACTCCTACAATGAGCAGTTCTTC.

In its sample, this clonotype was seen a few times. The chain couples TRBV12-3 or TRBV12-4 to TRBJ2-5; 13 nucleotides match TRBD2. This CDR3 region has 16 residues. J lost 5 bases, V lost 4 bases, and 7 bases had no gene match. CDR3 coding DNA: TGTGCCAGCAGTTCTCGGACTAGCGGGAGTTCGGAGACCCAGTACTTC. Translation gives CASSSRTSGSSETQYF.

This clonotype was recorded only once. Because it lacks the conserved phenylalanine or tryptophan at the end, this CDR3 is likely a read error. Because the CDR3's place on the DNA is in doubt, the DNA is left out and the CDR3 is given as listed by TCRdb. The chain's CDR3 is CASSFAAPYAPYL. The chain recombines TRBV6-2 or TRBV6-3 with TRBJ2-7; the table calls TRBD1, which could not be checked here. CDR1 is MNHEY and CDR2 is SVGEGT in the germline V gene. The CDR3 region is 13 residues in length, termini included.

This clonotype was counted only a few times. The chain has TRBV9 and TRBJ2-7; 10 bases align to TRBD1. Per germline, CDR1 SGDLS and CDR2 YYNGEE. The CDR3 runs 14 residues. J lost 7 bases, V lost 0 bases, and 4 bases had no gene match. The CDR3 nucleotides are TGTGCCAGCAGCGTAGGGGACAGGGGTCCAGAGCAGTACTTC. It specifies CASSVGDRGPEQYF. Full variable domain (remainder filled in from reference TRBV9 and TRBJ2-7): DSGVTQTPKHLITATGQRVTLRCSPRSGDLSVYWYQQSLDQGLQFLIQYYNGEERAKGNILERFSAQQFPDLHSELNLSSLELGDSALYFCASSVGDRGPEQYFGPGTRLTVT.

A few counts support this clonotype. The chain couples TRBV6-5 to TRBJ2-7; 11 positions agree with TRBD1. Losses at the gene ends were 0 bases for V and 6 bases for J; bases not matched to a gene: 7. CDR3 length: 16 residues. Germline V lookup: CDR1 MNHEY, CDR2 SVGAGI. CDR3 in DNA: TGTGCCAGCAGTTACTCGGTCTTGGGGACAGGGGGCGAGCAGTACTTC. Its protein is CASSYSVLGTGGEQYF.

Remarks on this clonotype: Just one base apart from a much larger clone, this may be a read error. V is TRBV13 and J is TRBJ2-5; D possibly corresponds to TRBD1 (5 bases). This CDR3 region has 14 residues. Trimming pared 4 bases from V and 7 bases from J, leaving 16 bases between. Germline V gene sequence: CDR1 PRHDT, CDR2 FYEKMQ (reference sequence). This CDR3 is CASSYNYGTGTQYF. The CDR3 DNA reads TGTGCCAGCAGCTACAACTATGGTACAGGGACCCAGTACTTC.

This clonotype was seen only a few times. This sequence joins TRBV11-2 and TRBJ2-7; D not resolved. The V end was cut by 5 bases, the J end by 3 bases, with 14 bases between. The CDR3 loop spans 14 amino acids. CDR1 is SGHAT, CDR2 FQNNGV, per germline. CDR3 sequence: CASSPIEAHYEQYF. CDR3 nucleotide sequence: TGTGCCAGCAGCCCCATCGAGGCCCACTACGAGCAGTACTTC.

Of note for this clonotype: An end of the junction does not agree with germline; a read error may underlie this. DNA of the CDR3: TGTGCCACCAGTGATCAACAGGGGGTCGGGCGTGCCGGGGAGCTGTCTTTT. Its protein product is CATSDQQGVGRAGELSF. The V and J genes are TRBV24-1 and TRBJ2-2; 8 nucleotides align to TRBD1. This CDR3 spans 17 amino acids. The germline CDR1 and CDR2 sequences are KGHDR and SFDVKD.

This clonotype was observed a handful of times. One junction end disagrees with the germline gene, perhaps due to a read error. In DNA form, the CDR3 reads TGTGCCAGCAGGCTTGGGGGCACAGCTACGCAGTATTTT. Amino acids: CASRLGGTATQYF. The chain recombines TRBV19 with TRBJ2-3; D might be TRBD1 (6 bases). Germline-derived CDR1 and CDR2 are LNHDA and SQIVND (reference sequence). This CDR3 region has 13 residues.

Many counts were recorded for this clonotype. The chain joins TRBV7-6 to TRBJ2-5; D is undetermined. V lost 4 bases and J lost 7, with 7 bases in between. There are 11 residues in the CDR3. From germline, CDR1 is SGHVS and CDR2 FNYEAQ. CDR3 in amino acids: CASSSDRTQYF. The CDR3 DNA is TGTGCCAGCAGCTCGGATCGGACCCAGTACTTC.

Concerning this clonotype: A much larger clonotype is one base distant, so this may be a read error. This chain connects TRBV5-1 to TRBJ2-2, with a weak D call TRBD2 (5 bases). CDR3 length: 14 residues. CDR1 is SGHRS and CDR2 is YFSETQ in the germline V gene. Trimming shortened V by 1 base and J by 5 bases, and 9 bases separated the two germline ends. CDR3 sequence (DNA): TGCGCCAGCAGCTTGCTCGGGATGACCGGGGAGCTGTTTTTT. Its translation: CASSLLGMTGELFF.

There are a few counts of this clonotype. This chain links TRBV4-3 with TRBJ2-1; 11 bases are shared with TRBD2. The CDR3 has 17 amino acids. The V gene's germline CDR1 is LGHNA and CDR2 YSLEER. The junction had 12 bases not matched to a gene; V was cut back by 2 bases and J by 9 bases. CDR3 sequence: CASSQSRGTSGLREQFF. The CDR3 DNA follows: TGCGCCAGCAGCCAATCCCGGGGGACTAGCGGTCTACGTGAGCAGTTCTTC.

The chain links TRBV7-8 to TRBJ2-7; TRBD1 is a possible D gene (6 bases). V lost 8 bases and J 0 bases, leaving 11 bases between the germline ends. Germline V lookup: CDR1 SGHVS, CDR2 FQNEAQ. The CDR3 covers 13 residues. Here the CDR3 DNA reads TGTGCCAGCGCATACAGGGACTCCTACGAGCAGTACTTC. This codes for CASAYRDSYEQYF.

This clonotype was counted at least ten times. The chain is built from TRBV12-3 or TRBV12-4 and TRBJ1-5; no definite D call. The length of the CDR3 is 13 residues. Trimming stripped 5 bases from V and 4 bases from J, with 9 bases between. The CDR3 DNA is TGTGCCAGCAGTGAGACTAGAAATCAGCCCCAGCATTTT. Amino acids: CASSETRNQPQHF.

Only a few counts were recorded for this clonotype. The chain recombines TRBV7-9 with TRBJ1-1; no reliable D call. The germline gives CDR1 SEHNR, CDR2 FQNEAQ (reference sequence). The V end was cut by 1 base, the J end by 4 bases, with 10 bases between. The CDR3 contains 14 residues. The CDR3 sequence: CASSLGTLGTEAFF. CDR3 in DNA: TGTGCCAGCAGCTTAGGGACCTTGGGCACTGAAGCTTTCTTT.

V usage is TRBV20-1 and J usage is TRBJ1-1, with 8 bases fitting TRBD1. V was clipped by 3 bases and J by 4 bases; unmatched bases: 7. CDR1 is DFQATT and CDR2 is SNEGSKA in the germline V gene (reference sequence). This CDR3 contains 14 residues. The CDR3 loop is CSARTGAEGTEAFF. The DNA for the CDR3 is TGCAGTGCTAGGACAGGGGCCGAGGGCACTGAAGCTTTCTTT.

The CDR3 bases are TGTGCCACCAGTAATCGGACGGGCGGCACTGAAGCTTTCTTT. Translating gives CATSNRTGGTEAFF. The rearrangement uses TRBV15 and TRBJ1-1; no clear D. The CDR3 has 14 residues. Germline V gene sequence: CDR1 LNHNV, CDR2 YYDKDF (reference sequence). Trimming removed 6 bases from V and 4 bases from J, with 15 bases in between.

V gene TRBV4-1 combines with J gene TRBJ1-2, with TRBD1 as a possible D gene (6 bases). V was cut by 0 bases and J by 7 bases, with 15 bases left in between. The CDR3 runs to 15 residues. Germline CDR1 MGHRA, CDR2 YSYEKL. The CDR3 protein is CASSQDRGGAGGYTF. CDR3 nucleotides: TGCGCCAGCAGCCAAGATCGGGGGGGCGCAGGTGGCTACACCTTC.

The V call is TRBV7-9, the J call TRBJ1-3; TRBD1 aligns across 7 bases. Germline lookup yields CDR1 SEHNR and CDR2 FQNEAQ (reference sequence). The CDR3 consists of 18 residues. The junction had 12 bases not matched to a gene; V was cut back by 4 bases and J by 0 bases. The CDR3 spells CASSSSVGTAGSGNTIYF. DNA of the CDR3: TGTGCCAGCAGCTCTAGCGTGGGGACAGCCGGCTCTGGAAACACCATATATTTT.